This TCR beta chain was documented in a study of chronic HIV infection and antiretroviral therapy. The sample holds a few counts of this clonotype. Germline V gene lookup returns CDR1 LNHNV and CDR2 YYDKDF (reference sequence). Trimming at V came to 6 bases and at J to 6 bases, leaving 6 bases not matched to a gene. This CDR3 region has 13 residues. TCRdb re-derived calls from the 5' RACE reads in MiXCR, one entry per CDR3 protein. This table holds 45,000 to 60,000 distinct CDR3 sequences, about 20% found once. This receptor was taken from an adult who had HIV and had not received antiretroviral therapy, or was an uninfected healthy control (not recorded which). This sequence joins TRBV15 and TRBJ2-3, with TRBD2 matching 7 bases. The sequencing input was peripheral blood. This CDR3 is CATRGRAGDTQYF. CDR3 DNA: TGTGCCACCAGAGGGAGGGCGGGTGATACGCAGTATTTT.